This T cell receptor (beta chain) was observed in a study of naive and memory T cell subsets. RNA was extracted from roughly 2.5 ml of whole blood of healthy adults. Alpha and beta constant region primers primed reverse transcription for blood and skin samples. TCRdb redid the calling of the 5' RACE reads with MiXCR, one entry per CDR3 protein. This table has about 22,000 distinct CDR3 sequences, about 4% appearing once. V lost 2 bases, J lost 2 bases, and 9 bases lay in between. The CDR3 consists of 14 residues. CDR1 is MGHDK and CDR2 is SYGVNS in the germline V gene. This clonotype was sampled from a male donor in good health. The chain employs TRBV25-1 and TRBJ1-2, with D possibly TRBD1 on 6 matching bases. This chain's CDR3 is CASSEGGPNYGYTF. The CDR3 DNA follows: TGTGCCAGCAGTGAAGGGGGGCCCAACTATGGCTACACCTTC.